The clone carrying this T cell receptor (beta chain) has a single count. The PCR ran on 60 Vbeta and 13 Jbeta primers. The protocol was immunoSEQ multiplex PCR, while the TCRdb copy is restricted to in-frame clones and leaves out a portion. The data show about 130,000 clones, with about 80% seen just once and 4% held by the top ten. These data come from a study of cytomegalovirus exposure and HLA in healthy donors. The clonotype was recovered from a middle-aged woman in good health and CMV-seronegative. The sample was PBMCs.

The CDR3 region is CASSAGTSGPTDTQYF. The CDR3 bases are TGTGCCAGCAGCGCTGGGACTAGCGGTCCCACAGATACGCAGTATTTT. The gene calls are TRBV9 and TRBJ2-3; 11 bases line up with TRBD2. The CDR3 sequence is 16 residues long. J lost 2 bases, V lost 3 bases, and 5 bases had no gene match. Per the germline V gene, CDR1 is SGDLS and CDR2 is YYNGEE. Together with reference TRBV9 and TRBJ2-3, the CDR3 gives the full variable domain: DSGVTQTPKHLITATGQRVTLRCSPRSGDLSVYWYQQSLDQGLQFLIQYYNGEERAKGNILERFSAQQFPDLHSELNLSSLELGDSALYFCASSAGTSGPTDTQYFGPGTRLTVL.